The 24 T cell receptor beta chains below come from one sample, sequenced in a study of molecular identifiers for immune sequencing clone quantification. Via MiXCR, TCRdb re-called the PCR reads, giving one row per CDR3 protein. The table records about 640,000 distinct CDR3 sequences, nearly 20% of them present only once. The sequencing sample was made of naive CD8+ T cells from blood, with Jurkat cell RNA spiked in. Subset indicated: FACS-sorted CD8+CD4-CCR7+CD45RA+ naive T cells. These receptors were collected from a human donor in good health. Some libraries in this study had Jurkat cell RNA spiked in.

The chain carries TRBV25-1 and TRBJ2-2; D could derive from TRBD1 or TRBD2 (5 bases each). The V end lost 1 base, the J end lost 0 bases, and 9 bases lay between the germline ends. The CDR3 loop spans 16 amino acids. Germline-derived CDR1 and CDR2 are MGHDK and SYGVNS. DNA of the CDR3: TGTGCCAGCAGTGAATGGGGACGAGCGAACACCGGGGAGCTGTTTTTT. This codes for CASSEWGRANTGELFF.

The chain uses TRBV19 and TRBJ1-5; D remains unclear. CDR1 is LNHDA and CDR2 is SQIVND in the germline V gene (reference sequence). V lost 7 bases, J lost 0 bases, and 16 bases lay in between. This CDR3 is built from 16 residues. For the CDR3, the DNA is TGTGCCAGTACCTACTCCATTTGGTATAGCAATCAGCCCCAGCATTTT. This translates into CASTYSIWYSNQPQHF.

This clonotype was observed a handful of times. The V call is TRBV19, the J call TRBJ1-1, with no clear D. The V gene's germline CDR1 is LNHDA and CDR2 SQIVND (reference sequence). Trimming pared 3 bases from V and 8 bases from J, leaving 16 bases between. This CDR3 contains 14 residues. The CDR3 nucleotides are TGTGCCAGTAGTATTGGCTTCCCCGCACCAGAAGCTTTCTTT. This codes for CASSIGFPAPEAFF.

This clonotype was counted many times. CDR3 residues: CSVESGELFF. As DNA, the CDR3 is TGCAGCGTTGAATCCGGGGAGCTGTTTTTT. The gene calls are TRBV29-1 and TRBJ2-2, with D unclear. This CDR3 is 10 amino acids long. Germline CDR1 reads SQVTM; CDR2 reads ANQGSEA. Trimming removed 2 bases from V and 6 bases from J, with 1 base in between.

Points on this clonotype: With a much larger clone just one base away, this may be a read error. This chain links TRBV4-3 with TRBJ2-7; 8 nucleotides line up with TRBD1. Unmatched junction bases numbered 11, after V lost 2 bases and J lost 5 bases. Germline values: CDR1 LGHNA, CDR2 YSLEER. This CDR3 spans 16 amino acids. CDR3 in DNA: TGCGCCAGCAGCCAAAATGATATTGCCAGGGGGCACGAGCAGTACTTC. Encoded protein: CASSQNDIARGHEQYF.

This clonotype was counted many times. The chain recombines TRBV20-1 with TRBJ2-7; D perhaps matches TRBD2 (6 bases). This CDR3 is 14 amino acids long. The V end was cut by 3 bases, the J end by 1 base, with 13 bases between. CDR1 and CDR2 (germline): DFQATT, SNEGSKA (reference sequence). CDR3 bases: TGCAGTGCTAGTGCGGGGACTGATTCCTACGAGCAGTACTTC. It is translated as CSASAGTDSYEQYF.

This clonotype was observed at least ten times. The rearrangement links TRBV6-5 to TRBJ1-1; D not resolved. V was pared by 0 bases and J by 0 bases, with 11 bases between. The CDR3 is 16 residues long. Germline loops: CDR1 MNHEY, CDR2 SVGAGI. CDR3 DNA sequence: TGTGCCAGCAGTTACTCTTTCGAAAGTTTGAACACTGAAGCTTTCTTT. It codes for CASSYSFESLNTEAFF.

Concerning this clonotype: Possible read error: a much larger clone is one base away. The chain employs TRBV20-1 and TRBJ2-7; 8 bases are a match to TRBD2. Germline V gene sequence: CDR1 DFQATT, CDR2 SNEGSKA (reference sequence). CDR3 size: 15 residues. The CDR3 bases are TGCAGTGCTAGATCCATTAGCGGGACCTCCTACGAGCGGTACTTC. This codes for CSARSISGTSYERYF.

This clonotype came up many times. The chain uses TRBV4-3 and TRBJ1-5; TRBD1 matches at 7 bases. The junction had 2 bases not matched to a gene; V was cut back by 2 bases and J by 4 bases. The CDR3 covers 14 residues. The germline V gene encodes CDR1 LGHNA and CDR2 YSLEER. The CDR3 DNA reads TGCGCCAGCAGCCAAATACAGGGGAATCAGCCCCAGCATTTT. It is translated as CASSQIQGNQPQHF.

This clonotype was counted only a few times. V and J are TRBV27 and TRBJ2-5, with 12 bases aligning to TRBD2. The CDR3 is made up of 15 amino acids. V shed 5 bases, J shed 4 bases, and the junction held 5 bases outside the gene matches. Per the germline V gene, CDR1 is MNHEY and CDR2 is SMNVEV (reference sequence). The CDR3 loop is CASSAWGLAGETQYF. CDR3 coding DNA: TGTGCCAGCAGTGCCTGGGGACTAGCGGGAGAGACCCAGTACTTC.

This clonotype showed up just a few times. As DNA, the CDR3 is TGTGCCTCTGGACAGCCTCCCTACAATGAGCAGTTCTTC. Translation: CASGQPPYNEQFF. This chain connects TRBV24-1 to TRBJ2-1; TRBD1 might be the D (6 bases). Germline CDR1 KGHDR, CDR2 SFDVKD. The CDR3 extends over 13 amino acids. V was trimmed by 12 bases and J by 2 bases, leaving 13 bases between them.

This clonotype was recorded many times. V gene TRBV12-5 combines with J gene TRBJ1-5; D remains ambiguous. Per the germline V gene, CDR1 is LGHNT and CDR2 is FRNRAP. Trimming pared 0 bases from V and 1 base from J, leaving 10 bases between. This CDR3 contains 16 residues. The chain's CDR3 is CASGLVSSRSNQPQHF. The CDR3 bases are TGTGCTAGTGGTTTGGTTTCAAGTCGGAGCAATCAGCCCCAGCATTTT.

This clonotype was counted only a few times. The CDR3 loop is CSANPLAYEQFF. The CDR3 bases are TGCAGTGCAAACCCGCTAGCATATGAGCAGTTCTTC. The J gene is TRBJ2-1, the V gene TRBV20-1, with D tentatively TRBD2 (5 bases). Germline CDR1 and CDR2: DFQATT and SNEGSKA (reference sequence). There are 12 residues in the CDR3. V lost 6 bases to trimming and J lost 8 bases, with 14 bases between them.

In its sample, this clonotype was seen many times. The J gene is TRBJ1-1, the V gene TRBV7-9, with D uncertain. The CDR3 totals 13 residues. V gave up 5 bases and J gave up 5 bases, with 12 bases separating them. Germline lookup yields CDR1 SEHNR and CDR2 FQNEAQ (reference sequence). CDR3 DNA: TGTGCCAGCAGCGAAGATGGTTTGACTGAAGCTTTCTTT. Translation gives CASSEDGLTEAFF. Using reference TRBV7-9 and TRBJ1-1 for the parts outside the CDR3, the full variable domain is DTGVSQNPRHKITKRGQNVTFRCDPISEHNRLYWYRQTLGQGPEFLTYFQNEAQLEKSRLLSDRFSAERPKGSFSTLEIQRTEQGDSAMYLCASSEDGLTEAFFGQGTRLTVV.

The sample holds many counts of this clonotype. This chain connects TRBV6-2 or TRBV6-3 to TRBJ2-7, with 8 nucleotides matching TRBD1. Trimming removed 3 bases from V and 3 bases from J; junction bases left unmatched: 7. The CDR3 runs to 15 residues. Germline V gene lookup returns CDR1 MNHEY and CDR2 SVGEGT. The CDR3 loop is CASSYRYRGDYEQYF. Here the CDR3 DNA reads TGTGCCAGCAGTTATCGATACAGGGGGGACTACGAGCAGTACTTC.

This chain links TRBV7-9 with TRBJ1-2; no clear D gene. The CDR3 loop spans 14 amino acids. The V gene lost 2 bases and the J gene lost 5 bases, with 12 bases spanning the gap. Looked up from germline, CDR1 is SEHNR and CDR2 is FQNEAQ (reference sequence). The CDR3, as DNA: TGTGCCAGCAGCTTAAACCTGGACTGGTATGGCTACACCTTC. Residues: CASSLNLDWYGYTF.

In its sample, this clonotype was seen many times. The CDR3 coding sequence is TGTGCCTGGAGTCCCTCAGGGAATGAGCAGTTCTTC. It yields the protein CAWSPSGNEQFF. This chain uses TRBV30 with TRBJ2-1; TRBD1 is a possible D gene (5 bases). The CDR3 extends over 12 amino acids. CDR1 is GTSNPN and CDR2 is SVGIG in the germline V gene (reference sequence). The ends were cut back, 2 bases at V and 7 bases at J, with 9 bases in the middle.

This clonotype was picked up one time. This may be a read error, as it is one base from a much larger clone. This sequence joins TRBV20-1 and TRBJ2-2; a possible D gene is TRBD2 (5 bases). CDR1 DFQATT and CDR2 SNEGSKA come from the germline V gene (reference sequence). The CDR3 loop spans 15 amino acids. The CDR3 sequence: CSARDTRELSGELSF. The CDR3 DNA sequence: TGCAGTGCTAGAGATACTAGGGAACTTTCCGGGGAGCTGTCTTTT.

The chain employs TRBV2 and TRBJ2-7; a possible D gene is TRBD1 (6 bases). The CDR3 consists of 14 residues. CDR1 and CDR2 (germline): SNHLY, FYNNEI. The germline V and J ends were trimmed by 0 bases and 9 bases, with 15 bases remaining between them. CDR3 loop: CASSEAARGHGQYF. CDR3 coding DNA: TGTGCCAGCAGTGAAGCCGCCAGGGGCCACGGGCAGTACTTC.

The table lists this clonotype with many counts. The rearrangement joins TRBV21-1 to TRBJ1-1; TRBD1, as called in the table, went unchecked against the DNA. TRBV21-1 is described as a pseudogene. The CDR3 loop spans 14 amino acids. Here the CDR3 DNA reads TGTGCCCCCCGGAACAGCGAAAATAGAAATGAAGCTTTCTTT. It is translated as CAPRNSENRNEAFF.

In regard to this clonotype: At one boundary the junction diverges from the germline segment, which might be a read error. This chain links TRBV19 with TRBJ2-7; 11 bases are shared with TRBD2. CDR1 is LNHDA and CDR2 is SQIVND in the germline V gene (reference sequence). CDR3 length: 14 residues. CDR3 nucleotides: TGTGCCAGTGGTATAGCGGGAGGGGCCTACGAGCAGTACTTC. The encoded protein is CASGIAGGAYEQYF.

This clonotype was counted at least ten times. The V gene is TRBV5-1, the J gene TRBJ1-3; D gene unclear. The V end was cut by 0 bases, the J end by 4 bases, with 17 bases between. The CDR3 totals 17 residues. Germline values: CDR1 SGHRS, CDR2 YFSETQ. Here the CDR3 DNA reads TGCGCCAGCAGCTTGGACCTCGAGAGGGAGTACGGAAACACCATATATTTT. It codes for CASSLDLEREYGNTIYF.

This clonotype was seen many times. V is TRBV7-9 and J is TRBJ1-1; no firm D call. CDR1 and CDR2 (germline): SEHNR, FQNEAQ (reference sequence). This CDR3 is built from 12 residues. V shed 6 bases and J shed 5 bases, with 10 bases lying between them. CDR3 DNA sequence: TGTGCCAGCAGTCCACCGGGGACTGAAGCTTTCTTT. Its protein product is CASSPPGTEAFF.

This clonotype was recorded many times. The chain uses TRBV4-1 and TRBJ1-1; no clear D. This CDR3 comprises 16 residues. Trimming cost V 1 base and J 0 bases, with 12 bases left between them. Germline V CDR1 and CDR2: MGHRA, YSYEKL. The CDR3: CASSQGGGVMNTEAFF. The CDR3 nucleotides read TGCGCCAGCAGCCAAGGCGGCGGGGTCATGAACACTGAAGCTTTCTTT.